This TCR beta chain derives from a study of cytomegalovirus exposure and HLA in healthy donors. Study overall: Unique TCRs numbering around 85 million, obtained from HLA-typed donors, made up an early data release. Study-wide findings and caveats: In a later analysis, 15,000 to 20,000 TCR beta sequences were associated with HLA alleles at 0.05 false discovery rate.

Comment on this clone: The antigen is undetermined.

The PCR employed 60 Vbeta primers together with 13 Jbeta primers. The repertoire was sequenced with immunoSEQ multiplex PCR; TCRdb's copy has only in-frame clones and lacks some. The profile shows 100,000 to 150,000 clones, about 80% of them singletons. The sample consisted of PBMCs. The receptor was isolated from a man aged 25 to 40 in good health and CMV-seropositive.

The CDR3 DNA reads as TGTGCCAGCAGCCACAGTTGGAACACTGAAGCTTTCTTT. It yields the protein CASSHSWNTEAFF. The chain is built from TRBV11-3 and TRBJ1-1; no reliable D call. Trimming removed 5 bases at V and 1 base at J, with 8 bases between. Germline V gene lookup returns CDR1 SGHNT and CDR2 YENEEA. The CDR3 loop spans 13 amino acids.